This T cell receptor beta chain was identified in a study of ipilimumab plus nivolumab after autologous stem cell transplantation. Germline V gives CDR1 SGHTS, CDR2 YDEGEE. This CDR3 spans 15 amino acids. V lost 4 bases and J lost 1, with 12 bases in between. Assay: immunoSEQ multiplex PCR; the TCRdb copy retains only in-frame clones and omits some. The table lists about 15,000 clones, about 70% of them singletons. The study, taken as a whole, reports: TCR repertoire, Treg phenotype and gut microbiota reportedly support more study of this approach.

As regards this clone: Its specificity is not known.

The sequence was obtained from a male donor with primary mediastinal lymphoma. V and J are TRBV5-8 and TRBJ1-5; tentative D call: TRBD1 (5 bases). Specimen: PBMCs, collected in a trial of ipilimumab plus nivolumab as post-transplant consolidation. CDR3 DNA sequence: TGTGCCAGCAGCGCATGGGACGTCAGCAATCAGCCCCAGCATTTT. It yields the protein CASSAWDVSNQPQHF.